Listed below are T cell receptor beta chains from one sample, sequenced in a study of T cells in localized non-small cell lung cancer. Produced via immunoSEQ multiplex PCR; TCRdb's table is partial and in-frame only. Among approximately 7,000 clones listed, around 92% were seen once. Here the sequenced sample was peripheral blood mononuclear cells, taken before any cancer treatment. Receptors were obtained from a male donor at least 60 years old with stage II lung adenocarcinoma. The CDR3 runs from the conserved cysteine through the conserved F or W. The D gene is left open where the match is weak. Not every row has a clone size; where given, it reads once, few, many or a size class.

j_call	d_call	v_call	clone_size	cdr3_aa	cdr3_nt
TRBJ2-3	-	TRBV5-4	-	CASSLGALAGDTQYF	TGTGCCAGCAGCCTAGGGGCACTAGCCGGAGATACGCAGTATTTT
TRBJ1-5	-	TRBV7-6	-	CASSSRNQPQHF	TGTGCCAGCAGCTCCCGGAATCAGCCCCAGCATTTT
TRBJ2-5	TRBD2	TRBV19	-	CASSPRTSGGEETQYF	TGTGCCAGTAGTCCGAGGACTAGCGGGGGGGAAGAGACCCAGTACTTC
TRBJ2-7	-	TRBV13	-	CASSHGTSYEQYF	TGTGCCAGCAGCCACGGGACCTCCTACGAGCAGTACTTC
TRBJ1-1	-	TRBV7-9	-	CASSSRQVGDTEAFF	TGTGCCAGCAGCTCTAGACAGGTGGGGGACACTGAAGCTTTCTTT
TRBJ1-1	-	TRBV5-6	-	CASSLGGFEAFF	TGTGCCAGCAGCCTAGGGGGATTTGAAGCTTTCTTT
TRBJ2-1	TRBD2	TRBV9	-	CASSVVLAGALAYNEQFF	TGTGCCAGCAGCGTAGTACTAGCGGGGGCCCTTGCCTACAATGAGCAGTTCTTC
TRBJ2-7	-	TRBV7-2	-	CASSLARTPGWYF	TGTGCCAGCAGCTTAGCGCGGACCCCGGGGTGGTACTTC
TRBJ1-1	-	TRBV5-5	-	CASSPRGTEAFF	TGTGCCAGCAGCCCCAGGGGCACTGAAGCTTTCTTT
TRBJ1-1	-	TRBV2	-	CATTPGGPNTEAFF	TGTGCCACCACCCCGGGGGGACCGAACACTGAAGCTTTCTTT
TRBJ1-5	TRBD1	TRBV2	-	CASRGQVYSNQPQHF	TGTGCCAGCAGGGGACAGGTGTATAGCAATCAGCCCCAGCATTTT
TRBJ2-2	-	TRBV5-4	-	CASSLNTGELFF	TGTGCCAGCAGCCTTAACACCGGGGAGCTGTTTTTT
TRBJ1-2	-	TRBV6-5	-	CASSYGDGYTF	TGTGCCAGCAGTTATGGCGATGGCTACACCTTC
TRBJ1-2	TRBD1	TRBV29-1	few	CSVDPGGPGGYTF	TGCAGCGTTGACCCAGGGGGTCCCGGCGGCTACACCTTC
TRBJ2-5	-	TRBV2	-	CASTPRSGQEETRYF	TGTGCCAGCACCCCCCGGTCGGGTCAGGAAGAGACCCGGTACTTC
TRBJ2-6	-	TRBV19	-	CASSIRHYSGANVLTF	TGTGCCAGTAGTATCAGGCACTACTCTGGGGCCAACGTCCTGACTTTC
TRBJ2-1	-	TRBV7-9	-	CASSDVFGGPGNEQFF	TGTGCCAGCAGCGACGTTTTCGGGGGGCCGGGGAATGAGCAGTTCTTC
TRBJ2-3	-	TRBV7-9	-	CASRTDDTQYF	TGTGCCAGCAGAACAGACGATACGCAGTATTTT
TRBJ1-1	TRBD1	TRBV11-2	once	CASSFSDRAEAFF	TGTGCCAGCAGCTTTAGCGACAGGGCAGAAGCTTTCTTT
TRBJ2-3	-	TRBV2	-	CASHKRSTDTQYF	TGTGCCAGTCACAAGCGGAGCACAGATACGCAGTATTTT
TRBJ2-7	TRBD1	TRBV2	-	CASRRDRGSYEQYF	TGTGCCAGCCGGAGGGACAGGGGCTCCTACGAGCAGTACTTC
TRBJ2-7	TRBD1	TRBV30	-	CACPGQDTYEQYF	TGTGCCTGTCCGGGACAGGACACCTACGAGCAGTACTTC
TRBJ2-7	-	TRBV6-6	-	CASSRLYEQYF	TGTGCCAGCAGTCGACTGTACGAGCAGTACTTC
TRBJ2-5	-	TRBV19	-	CASRLTSTGQETQYF	TGTGCCAGTCGTCTGACTTCGACAGGCCAAGAGACCCAGTACTTC
TRBJ1-1	-	TRBV25-1	few	CASRRNTEAFF	TGTGCCAGCAGGAGAAACACTGAAGCTTTCTTT
TRBJ2-1	-	TRBV23-1	-	CASSQSTKGFGNEQFF	TGCGCCAGCAGTCAATCGACGAAGGGTTTTGGCAATGAGCAGTTCTTC
TRBJ2-2	-	TRBV5-6	-	CASSRATSYTGELFF	TGTGCCAGCAGTAGGGCCACCTCTTACACCGGGGAGCTGTTTTTT
TRBJ1-2	-	TRBV28	-	CASSDRNLRNVDYGYTF	TGTGCCAGCAGTGACCGCAATCTTCGGAACGTCGACTATGGCTACACCTTC
TRBJ2-3	-	TRBV9	-	CASSVGLELTDTQYF	TGTGCCAGCAGCGTAGGGCTAGAACTCACAGATACGCAGTATTTT
TRBJ1-2	TRBD1	TRBV6-4	-	CASSPTGAYGYTF	TGTGCCAGCAGCCCAACAGGGGCCTATGGCTACACCTTC
TRBJ1-5	-	TRBV28	-	CASNTNFNQPQHF	TGTGCCAGCAACACTAACTTTAATCAGCCCCAGCATTTT
TRBJ2-5	TRBD2	TRBV6-5	-	CASSPVAGGHETQYF	TGTGCCAGCAGTCCCGTAGCGGGGGGGCATGAGACCCAGTACTTC
TRBJ1-5	TRBD1	TRBV6-5	-	CASRQGRDQPQHF	TGTGCCAGCAGACAGGGGAGGGATCAGCCCCAGCATTTT
TRBJ1-1	-	TRBV11-2	once	CASSLTVNGEAFF	TGTGCCAGCAGCTTAACTGTAAATGGTGAAGCTTTCTTT
TRBJ1-2	-	TRBV19	-	CASSIDWTINNYGYTF	TGTGCCAGTAGTATAGATTGGACGATAAACAACTATGGCTACACCTTC
TRBJ1-6	-	TRBV15	-	CATSREQVSNSPLHF	TGTGCCACCAGCAGAGAACAGGTTTCTAATTCACCCCTCCACTTT
TRBJ1-4	-	TRBV20-1	-	CSASQKEKLFF	TGCAGTGCTAGTCAAAAAGAAAAACTGTTTTTT
TRBJ1-6	-	TRBV5-1	-	CASSSGTPDNSPLHF	TGCGCCAGCAGCAGTGGGACACCCGATAATTCACCCCTCCACTTT
TRBJ1-2	TRBD1	TRBV5-1	-	CASSADRAGYTF	TGCGCCAGCAGCGCCGACAGGGCGGGCTACACCTTC
TRBJ2-7	TRBD1	TRBV6-5	once	CASSYSRDSSYEQYF	TGTGCCAGCAGTTACTCGAGGGACAGCTCCTACGAGCAGTACTTC
TRBJ2-7	-	TRBV9	-	CASSVATSSYEQYF	TGTGCCAGCAGCGTAGCGACCTCCTCCTACGAGCAGTACTTC
TRBJ2-2	-	TRBV7-6	-	CASSLGQPSNTGELFF	TGTGCCAGCAGCTTAGGACAGCCTTCGAACACCGGGGAGCTGTTTTTT
TRBJ2-7	-	TRBV28	-	CASSLGWPFPYEQYF	TGTGCCAGCAGTTTGGGGTGGCCGTTTCCCTACGAGCAGTACTTC
TRBJ2-3	TRBD2	TRBV5-6	-	CASSFLAGWGTDTQYF	TGTGCCAGCAGCTTCCTAGCGGGGTGGGGGACAGATACGCAGTATTTT
TRBJ1-6	TRBD1	TRBV19	few	CATRQGYSNSPLHF	TGTGCCACCCGACAGGGTTATAGTAATTCACCCCTCCACTTT
TRBJ1-3	TRBD1	TRBV6-6	-	CASNDRGRFAGNTIYF	TGTGCCAGCAACGACAGGGGGAGGTTTGCTGGAAACACCATATATTTT
TRBJ2-6	-	TRBV29-1	-	CSATGTLLSGANVLTF	TGCAGCGCCACAGGGACCCTCCTCTCTGGGGCCAACGTCCTGACTTTC
TRBJ2-3	-	TRBV5-4	once	CASSLSGGLTDTQYF	TGTGCCAGCAGCTTGTCCGGGGGGCTCACAGATACGCAGTATTTT
TRBJ2-7	TRBD1	TRBV10-3	-	CAIRGQGRTYEQYF	TGTGCCATCAGGGGACAGGGGCGAACCTACGAGCAGTACTTC
TRBJ2-3	TRBD2	TRBV7-3	-	CASSPAGGQVDTQYF	TGTGCCAGCAGCCCCGCGGGGGGGCAGGTAGATACGCAGTATTTT
TRBJ2-5	TRBD1	TRBV7-2	-	CASSFFSGQVGETQYF	TGTGCCAGCAGCTTTTTCTCCGGACAGGTCGGTGAGACCCAGTACTTC
TRBJ1-2	-	TRBV19	-	CASSITEGQANYGYTF	TGTGCCAGTAGTATCACCGAGGGGCAAGCTAACTATGGCTACACCTTC
TRBJ1-2	-	TRBV5-4	-	CASSSTTGFLGYTF	TGTGCCAGCAGCTCCACTACAGGGTTTCTCGGCTACACCTTC
TRBJ2-7	-	TRBV4-3	-	CASSQEAGRDEQYF	TGCGCCAGCAGCCAAGAGGCAGGGCGAGACGAGCAGTACTTC
TRBJ1-5	-	TRBV5-6	-	CASSPGTGNQPQHF	TGTGCCAGCAGCCCGGGGACGGGAAATCAGCCCCAGCATTTT
TRBJ1-3	-	TRBV29-1	-	CSNQQIIGNTIYF	TGCAGCAACCAACAGATTATAGGAAACACCATATATTTT
TRBJ2-2	TRBD2	TRBV4-3	-	CASSPGLAGNGELFF	TGCGCCAGCAGCCCCGGACTAGCGGGAAACGGGGAGCTGTTTTTT
TRBJ2-3	TRBD2	TRBV11-3	-	CASSRTGLAGGLGTDTQYF	TGTGCCAGCAGCCGCACGGGACTAGCGGGGGGACTCGGCACAGATACGCAGTATTTT
TRBJ2-4	-	TRBV6-1	-	CASSDILTRLAKNIQYF	TGTGCCAGCAGTGACATCCTGACACGTCTAGCCAAAAACATTCAGTACTTC
TRBJ1-1	-	TRBV5-1	-	CASSLNVMSEAFF	TGCGCCAGCAGCTTGAATGTAATGTCTGAAGCTTTCTTT